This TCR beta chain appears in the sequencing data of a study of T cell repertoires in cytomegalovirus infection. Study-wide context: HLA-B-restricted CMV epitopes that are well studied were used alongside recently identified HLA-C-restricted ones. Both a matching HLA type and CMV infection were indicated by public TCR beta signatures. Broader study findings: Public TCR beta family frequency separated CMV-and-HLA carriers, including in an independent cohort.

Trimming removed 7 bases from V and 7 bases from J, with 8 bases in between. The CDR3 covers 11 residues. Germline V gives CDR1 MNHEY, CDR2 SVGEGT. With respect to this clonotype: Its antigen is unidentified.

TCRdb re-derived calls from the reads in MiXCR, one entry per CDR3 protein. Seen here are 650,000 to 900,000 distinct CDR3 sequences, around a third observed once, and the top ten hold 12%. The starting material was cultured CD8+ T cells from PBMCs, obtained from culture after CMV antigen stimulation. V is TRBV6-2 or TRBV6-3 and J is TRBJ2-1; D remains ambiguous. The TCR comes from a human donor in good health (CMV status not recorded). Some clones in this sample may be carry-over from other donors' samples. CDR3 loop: CASNLGNEQFF. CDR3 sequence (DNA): TGTGCCAGCAACCTCGGAAATGAGCAGTTCTTC.